Sequencing of this TCR beta chain was carried out in a study of T-cell memory formation after mild COVID-19. Study findings and constraints: CD4+ clones that contracted lay mainly in CM and EM; CD8+ ones lay in EMRA.

Trimming stripped 6 bases from V and 4 bases from J, with 12 bases between. The CDR3 is 13 amino acids. Germline-derived CDR1 and CDR2 are SEHNR and FQNEAQ (reference sequence). In TCRdb, the 5' RACE reads were re-called with MiXCR into one record per CDR3 protein. This table holds 90,000 to 120,000 distinct CDR3 sequences, around an eighth found once. Note on this clonotype: Its matching antigen is unknown.

The sample was PBMCs or a T cell subset sorted from them (not recorded which). This sequence joins TRBV7-9 and TRBJ1-2; D is undetermined. The sequence was collected from a man in his late teens or twenties who had mild COVID-19 (a few samples of this study predate the infection). Cell type and time point are not known. The CDR3 nucleotides are TGTGCCAGCAGTTATAGGTCCACCTATGGCTACACCTTC. Translating gives CASSYRSTYGYTF.